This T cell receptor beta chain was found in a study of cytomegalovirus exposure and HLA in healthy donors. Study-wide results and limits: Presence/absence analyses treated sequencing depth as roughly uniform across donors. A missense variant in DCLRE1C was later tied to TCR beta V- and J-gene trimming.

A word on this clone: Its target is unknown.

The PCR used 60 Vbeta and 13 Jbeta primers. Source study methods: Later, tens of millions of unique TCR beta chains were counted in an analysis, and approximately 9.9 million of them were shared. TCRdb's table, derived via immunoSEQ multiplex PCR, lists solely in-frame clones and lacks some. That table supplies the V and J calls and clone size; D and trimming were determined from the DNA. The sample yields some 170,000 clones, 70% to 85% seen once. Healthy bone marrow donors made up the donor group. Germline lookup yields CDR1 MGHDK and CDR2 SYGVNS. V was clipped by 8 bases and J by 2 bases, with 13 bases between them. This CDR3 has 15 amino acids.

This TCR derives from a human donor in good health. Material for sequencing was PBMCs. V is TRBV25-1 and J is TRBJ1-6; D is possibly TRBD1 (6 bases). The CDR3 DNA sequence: TGTGCCAGCCGGCCCAGGGGAGCCTATAATTCACCCCTCCACTTT. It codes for CASRPRGAYNSPLHF.